These T cell receptor beta chains were read from a single sample in a study of beta chain features in type 1 diabetes. The method was immunoSEQ multiplex PCR; TCRdb's version includes in-frame clones alone and lacks a portion of them. The data hold a few hundred thousand clones, with around a tenth observed a single time. Material for sequencing was central memory CD4+ T cells from blood. The receptors derive from a young man with type 1 diabetes. The CDR3 runs from the conserved cysteine through the conserved F or W. D genes are given only for firm matches.

d_call,v_call,j_call,cdr3_aa
TRBD1,TRBV6-6,TRBJ2-3,CASSWTGAGDTQYF
TRBD1,TRBV7-9,TRBJ2-1,CASSLGGGQGGEQFF
TRBD2,TRBV5-1,TRBJ2-1,CASSPVMLAGGSYNEQFF
-,TRBV4-1,TRBJ2-7,CASSHSVEVGEQYF
-,TRBV5-1,TRBJ1-2,CASSLARASGYTF
-,TRBV29-1,TRBJ1-4,CSVEDLTAGKLFF
-,TRBV29-1,TRBJ2-1,CSSEHQWTEQFF
-,TRBV6-5,TRBJ1-1,CASSPKSEAFF
-,TRBV27,TRBJ2-5,CASRGVEETQYF
TRBD1,TRBV5-6,TRBJ2-1,CASSFPRDRGHEQFF